One sample yielded the 27 T cell receptor beta chains listed below, sequenced in a study of T cell responses to AZD1222 COVID-19 vaccine. The table came from immunoSEQ multiplex PCR; TCRdb's copy has only in-frame clones and leaves some out. The sample yields 130,000 or so clones, approximately 92% seen once. The starting material was peripheral blood, obtained 28 days after the second AZD1222 dose. These receptors originate from an adult who received the AZD1222 COVID-19 vaccine.

CDR3 residues: CSARSQQGKHF. The DNA of the CDR3 is TGCAGTGCTAGATCCCAACAGGGAAAGCATTTT. The rearrangement links TRBV20-1 to TRBJ1-5; perhaps TRBD1 as D (6 bases). Trimming took 2 bases from V and 14 from J, leaving 13 bases between them. The CDR3 has 11 amino acids. Germline V CDR1 and CDR2: DFQATT, SNEGSKA (reference sequence).

This clone occurred once. V gene TRBV11-3 combines with J gene TRBJ2-1; D ambiguous. Germline assignment: CDR1 SGHNT and CDR2 YENEEA. The V and J ends lost 0 bases and 10 bases respectively, with 13 bases between them. The CDR3 runs to 14 residues. CDR3 region: CASSLDTPPAEQFF. The CDR3 DNA sequence: TGTGCCAGCAGCTTAGACACCCCCCCGGCGGAGCAGTTCTTC.

This clone is a singleton in its sample. The chain has TRBV18 and TRBJ1-1, with D possibly matching TRBD1 (6 bases). V was shortened by 3 bases and J by 1 base, with 9 bases between the two germline ends. The V gene's germline CDR1 is KGHSH and CDR2 LQKENI. The length of the CDR3 is 14 residues. CDR3 coding DNA: TGTGCCAGCTCACCGTCGGGGGCGAACACTGAAGCTTTCTTT. This gives the protein CASSPSGANTEAFF.

A single count supports this clone. The chain uses TRBV5-1 and TRBJ2-1; TRBD2 agrees at 11 bases. CDR3 size: 14 residues. CDR1 is SGHRS, CDR2 YFSETQ, per germline. With V trimmed by 4 bases and J by 7 bases, 4 bases remained unmatched. The CDR3 region has the DNA TGCGCCAGCAGCACTAGCGGGGGTGCAAATGAGCAGTTCTTC. Protein sequence: CASSTSGGANEQFF.

This clone was seen only once. This chain connects TRBV2 to TRBJ1-2; TRBD1 aligns across 10 bases. Germline loops: CDR1 SNHLY, CDR2 FYNNEI. With V trimmed by 3 bases and J by 7 bases, 11 bases remained unmatched. This CDR3 is 16 amino acids long. CDR3: CASSDGRTGGLLGYTF. The CDR3 coding sequence is TGTGCCAGCAGTGATGGGAGGACAGGGGGTCTGCTTGGCTACACCTTC.

V usage is TRBV5-1 and J usage is TRBJ2-6, with D tentatively TRBD1 (5 bases). V lost 0 bases and J lost 0, with 16 bases in between. Germline assignment: CDR1 SGHRS and CDR2 YFSETQ. CDR3 size: 19 residues. CDR3 residues: CASSLAEGQSSSGANVLTF. The CDR3 DNA is TGCGCCAGCAGCTTGGCCGAAGGACAATCTAGCTCTGGGGCCAACGTCCTGACTTTC.

Notes on this clone: This sample includes further DNA sequences coding for the same CDR3. V and J are TRBV7-3 and TRBJ2-3, with D perhaps being TRBD1 or TRBD2 (5 bases each). The length of the CDR3 is 15 residues. Germline V gene lookup returns CDR1 SGHTA and CDR2 FQGTGA. Deletions cut 2 bases from V and 0 bases from J, with 9 bases between. CDR3 sequence: CASSLDGGSTDTQYF. The DNA of the CDR3 is TGTGCCAGCAGCTTAGATGGGGGTAGCACAGATACGCAGTATTTT.

This clone has a single count. This CDR3 reads CASSGAAQETQYF. CDR3 in DNA: TGTGCCAGTAGTGGGGCAGCACAAGAGACCCAGTACTTC. The J gene is TRBJ2-5, the V gene TRBV19, with D possibly matching TRBD1 (5 bases). This CDR3 is built from 13 residues. Deletions cut 5 bases from V and 2 bases from J, with 9 bases between. The germline CDR1 and CDR2 sequences are LNHDA and SQIVND (reference sequence).

In its sample, this clone was seen a few times. The gene calls are TRBV2 and TRBJ2-7, with TRBD1 matching 8 bases. The J segment lost 6 bases and the V segment lost 7 bases, leaving 17 bases of the junction unmatched. CDR3 size: 16 residues. Germline CDR1 and CDR2: SNHLY and FYNNEI. CDR3 sequence reads: CASKDRPGQVMPEQYV. DNA for the CDR3: TGTGCCAGCAAAGACCGACCGGGACAGGTGATGCCCGAGCAGTACGTC.

The V gene is TRBV10-3, the J gene TRBJ2-1; possible D gene TRBD1, 6 bases. CDR3 length: 13 residues. Germline CDR1 ENHRY, CDR2 SYGVKD. Trimming cost V 2 bases and J 6 bases, with 8 bases left between them. CDR3 coding DNA: TGTGCCATCAGTGAGACACAGGGCAATGAGCAGTTCTTC. Encoded protein: CAISETQGNEQFF.

This clone was counted a few times. The chain has TRBV2 and TRBJ2-2; a weak D match, TRBD1 (5 bases). V was clipped by 8 bases and J by 7 bases, with 11 bases between them. Germline V gives CDR1 SNHLY, CDR2 FYNNEI. The CDR3 has 12 amino acids. CDR3 residues: CASAQGHGELFF. In DNA form, the CDR3 reads TGTGCCAGCGCGCAGGGCCACGGGGAGCTGTTTTTT. Drawing the rest from reference TRBV2 and TRBJ2-2, the complete variable domain is EPEVTQTPSHQVTQMGQEVILRCVPISNHLYFYWYRQILGQKVEFLVSFYNNEISEKSEIFDDQFSVERPDGSNFTLKIRSTKLEDSAMYFCASAQGHGELFFGEGSRLTVL.

The chain combines TRBV27 with TRBJ1-1, with D possibly matching TRBD1 (5 bases). CDR1 is MNHEY, CDR2 SMNVEV, per germline (reference sequence). The CDR3 length is 14 residues. V gave up 5 bases and J gave up 4 bases, with 14 bases separating them. CDR3 region: CASSALAGGTEAFF. The CDR3 nucleotides are TGTGCCAGCAGTGCGCTGGCGGGGGGCACTGAAGCTTTCTTT.

The chain joins TRBV30 to TRBJ2-2; D is tentatively TRBD1 or TRBD2 (5 bases each). Trimming removed 4 bases from V and 1 base from J, with 7 bases in between. The CDR3 runs to 13 residues. Per germline, CDR1 GTSNPN and CDR2 SVGIG (reference sequence). Written as DNA, the CDR3 is TGTGCCTGGACTGGGGGGAACACCGGGGAGCTGTTTTTT. Translating it yields CAWTGGNTGELFF.

The chain links TRBV9 to TRBJ2-7; 9 bases align to TRBD2. V was pared by 3 bases and J by 0 bases, with 7 bases of the junction left unmatched. The CDR3 sequence is 16 residues long. Germline-derived CDR1 and CDR2 are SGDLS and YYNGEE. The chain's CDR3 is CASSAGLAGSSYEQYF. The CDR3 region has the DNA TGTGCCAGCAGCGCCGGTCTAGCGGGGAGCTCCTACGAGCAGTACTTC.

This chain links TRBV5-1 with TRBJ1-4; TRBD1 is a possible D gene (5 bases). The V gene's germline CDR1 is SGHRS and CDR2 YFSETQ. Between the trimmed V and J ends, which lost 0 bases and 1 base, there was a span of 7 bases. The CDR3 runs to 15 residues. CDR3 nucleotide sequence: TGCGCCAGCAGCTTGGCGGGACTAACTAATGAAAAACTGTTTTTT. Encoded protein: CASSLAGLTNEKLFF.

The DNA for the CDR3 is TGTGCCAGCAGGCAGGCGGGCAGCAATCAGCCCCAGCATTTT. Amino acids: CASRQAGSNQPQHF. The chain recombines TRBV6-5 with TRBJ1-5; D gene unclear. CDR1 and CDR2 (germline): MNHEY, SVGAGI. Trimming pared 6 bases from V and 1 base from J, leaving 10 bases between. The CDR3 consists of 14 residues.

The rearrangement uses TRBV6-5 and TRBJ2-7; TRBD2 agrees at 10 bases. V trimming: 7 bases; J trimming: 5 bases; junction bases outside the gene matches: 8. The CDR3 contains 14 residues. In germline, CDR1 is MNHEY, CDR2 SVGAGI. CDR3: CASKDSGGKDEQYF. CDR3 sequence (DNA): TGTGCCAGCAAGGATAGCGGGGGGAAAGACGAGCAGTACTTC.

This clone was recorded only once. This sequence joins TRBV5-5 and TRBJ1-2, with TRBD1 as a possible D gene (6 bases). Between the trimmed V and J ends, which lost 1 base and 4 bases, there was a span of 14 bases. Germline V gene sequence: CDR1 SGHKS, CDR2 YYEKEE (reference sequence). This CDR3 region has 15 residues. The CDR3 reads CASSLYTVQGYGYTF. The CDR3 DNA reads TGTGCCAGCAGCTTGTACACTGTACAGGGCTATGGCTACACCTTC.

The CDR3 region is CASSQADRGSLYF. The DNA for the CDR3 is TGTGCCAGCAGCCAGGCGGACAGGGGATCTCTGTATTTT. The gene calls are TRBV3-1 (or the pseudogene TRBV3-2) and TRBJ2-3; TRBD1 matches at 9 bases. CDR1 is LGHDT and CDR2 is YNNKEL in the germline V gene (reference sequence). CDR3 length: 13 residues. V lost 3 bases to trimming and J lost 14 bases; unmatched junction nucleotides: 9.

The chain uses TRBV7-9 and TRBJ2-5; D remains ambiguous. Germline values: CDR1 SEHNR, CDR2 FQNEAQ (reference sequence). V gave up 1 base and J gave up 4 bases, with 10 bases separating them. This CDR3 is built from 14 residues. CDR3 nucleotides: TGTGCCAGCAGCTTAGTGGCACCCGGAGAGACCCAGTACTTC. It yields the protein CASSLVAPGETQYF.

V is TRBV5-1 and J is TRBJ2-1, with no clear D. Germline V gives CDR1 SGHRS, CDR2 YFSETQ. Trimming stripped 5 bases from V and 0 bases from J, with 12 bases between. The CDR3 sequence is 15 residues long. This CDR3 is CASRDDPASYNEQFF. CDR3 in DNA: TGCGCCAGCAGGGATGACCCCGCCTCCTACAATGAGCAGTTCTTC.

V gene TRBV30 combines with J gene TRBJ1-2, with D perhaps matching TRBD1 (6 bases). Trimming cost V 8 bases and J 4 bases, with 14 bases left between them. CDR3 length: 12 residues. Germline V gene lookup returns CDR1 GTSNPN and CDR2 SVGIG (reference sequence). The chain's CDR3 is CALIGQPYGYTF. The CDR3 coding sequence is TGTGCCCTAATAGGACAGCCCTATGGCTACACCTTC.

The V gene is TRBV12-5, the J gene TRBJ1-2, with TRBD1 matching 8 bases. The V gene's germline CDR1 is LGHNT and CDR2 FRNRAP. V lost 6 bases to trimming and J lost 9 bases; unmatched junction nucleotides: 12. The CDR3 sequence is 14 residues long. The CDR3 spells CASGSGQGTNSYTF. The CDR3 DNA reads as TGTGCTAGTGGCTCAGGACAGGGAACGAATAGCTACACCTTC.

The chain links TRBV6-4 to TRBJ2-5; 8 bases map to TRBD2. The germline V gene encodes CDR1 MRHNA and CDR2 SNTAGT. J was trimmed by 7 bases and V by 2 bases; bases with no gene match: 6. The CDR3 is made up of 14 amino acids. The CDR3 protein is CASSDLAGAGTQYF. In DNA, the CDR3 is TGTGCCAGCAGTGACCTAGCGGGCGCTGGGACCCAGTACTTC.

The chain has TRBV7-2 and TRBJ2-1; TRBD1 or TRBD2 may be the D gene (5 bases each). The CDR3 extends over 18 amino acids. Between the trimmed V and J ends, which lost 5 bases and 1 base, there was a span of 21 bases. Per germline, CDR1 SGHTA and CDR2 FQGNSA. CDR3 sequence reads: CASSPRMGPSGSYNEQFF. CDR3 nucleotide sequence: TGTGCCAGCAGCCCTCGGATGGGACCGTCGGGGTCCTACAATGAGCAGTTCTTC.

This chain joins TRBV5-5 and TRBJ1-6; D is perhaps TRBD1 (6 bases). Trimming shortened V by 0 bases and J by 7 bases, and 14 bases separated the two germline ends. The CDR3 is 16 residues long. Germline V gene sequence: CDR1 SGHKS, CDR2 YYEKEE (reference sequence). This chain's CDR3 is CASSLGWGGVNSPLHF. The DNA of the CDR3 is TGTGCCAGCAGCTTGGGATGGGGGGGCGTGAATTCACCCCTCCACTTT.

The rearrangement uses TRBV3-1 (or the pseudogene TRBV3-2) and TRBJ2-5; 7 bases match TRBD1. Trimming at V came to 1 base and at J to 5 bases, leaving 7 bases not matched to a gene. Per the germline V gene, CDR1 is LGHDT and CDR2 is YNNKEL (reference sequence). This CDR3 has 15 amino acids. The CDR3 bases are TGTGCCAGCAGCCAAGGACAGGGAGTTGGGGAGACCCAGTACTTC. Its translation is CASSQGQGVGETQYF.